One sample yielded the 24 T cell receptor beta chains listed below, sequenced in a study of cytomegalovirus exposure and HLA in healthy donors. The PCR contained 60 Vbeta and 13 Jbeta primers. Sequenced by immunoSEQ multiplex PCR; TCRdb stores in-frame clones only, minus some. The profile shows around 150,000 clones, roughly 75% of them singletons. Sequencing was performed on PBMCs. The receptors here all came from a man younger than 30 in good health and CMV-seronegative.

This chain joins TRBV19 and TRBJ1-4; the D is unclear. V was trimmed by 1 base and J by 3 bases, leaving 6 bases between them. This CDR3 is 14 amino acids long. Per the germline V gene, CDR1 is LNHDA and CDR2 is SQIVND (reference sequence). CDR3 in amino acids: CASSIGSANEKLFF. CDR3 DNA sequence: TGTGCCAGTAGTATAGGCTCGGCTAATGAAAAACTGTTTTTT.

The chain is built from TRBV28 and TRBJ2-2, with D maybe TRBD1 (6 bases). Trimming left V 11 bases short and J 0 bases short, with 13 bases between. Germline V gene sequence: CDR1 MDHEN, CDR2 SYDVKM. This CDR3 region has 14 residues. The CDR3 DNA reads TGTGCCGCCCTAGACAGGCCGAACACCGGGGAGCTGTTTTTT. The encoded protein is CAALDRPNTGELFF. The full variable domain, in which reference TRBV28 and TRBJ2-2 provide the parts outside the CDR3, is DVKVTQSSRYLVKRTGEKVFLECVQDMDHENMFWYRQDPGLGLRLIYFSYDVKMKEKGDIPEGYSVSREKKERFSLILESASTNQTSMYLCAALDRPNTGELFFGEGSRLTVL.

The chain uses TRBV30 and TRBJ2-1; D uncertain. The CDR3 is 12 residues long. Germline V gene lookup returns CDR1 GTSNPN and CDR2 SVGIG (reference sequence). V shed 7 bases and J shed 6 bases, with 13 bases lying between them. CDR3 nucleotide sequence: TGTGCCTACCGACTGACCCTCAATGAGCAGTTCTTC. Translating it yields CAYRLTLNEQFF.

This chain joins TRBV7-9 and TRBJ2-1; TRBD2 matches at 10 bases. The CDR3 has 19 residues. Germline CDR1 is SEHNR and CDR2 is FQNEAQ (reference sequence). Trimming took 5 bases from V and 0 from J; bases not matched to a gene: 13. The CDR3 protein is CASSPGLAEPFSSYNEQFF. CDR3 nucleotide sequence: TGTGCCAGCAGCCCCGGACTAGCGGAACCGTTTAGCTCCTACAATGAGCAGTTCTTC.

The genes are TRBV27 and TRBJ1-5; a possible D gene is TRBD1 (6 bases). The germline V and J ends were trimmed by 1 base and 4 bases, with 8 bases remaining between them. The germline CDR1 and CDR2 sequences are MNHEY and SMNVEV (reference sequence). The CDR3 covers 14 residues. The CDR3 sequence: CASSLLQGNQPQHF. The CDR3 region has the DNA TGTGCCAGCAGTTTATTACAGGGAAATCAGCCCCAGCATTTT.

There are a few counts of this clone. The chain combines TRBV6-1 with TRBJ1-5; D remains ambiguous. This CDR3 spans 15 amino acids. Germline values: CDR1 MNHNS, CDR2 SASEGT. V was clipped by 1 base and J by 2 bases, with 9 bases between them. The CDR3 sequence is CASSEERLRNQPQHF. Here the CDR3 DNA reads TGTGCCAGCAGTGAAGAGAGGCTGCGCAATCAGCCCCAGCATTTT.

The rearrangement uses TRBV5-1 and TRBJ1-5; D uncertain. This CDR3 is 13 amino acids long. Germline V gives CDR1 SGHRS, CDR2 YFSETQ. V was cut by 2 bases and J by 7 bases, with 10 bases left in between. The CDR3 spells CASSFEAGQPQHF. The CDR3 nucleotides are TGCGCCAGCAGCTTCGAGGCCGGGCAGCCCCAGCATTTT.

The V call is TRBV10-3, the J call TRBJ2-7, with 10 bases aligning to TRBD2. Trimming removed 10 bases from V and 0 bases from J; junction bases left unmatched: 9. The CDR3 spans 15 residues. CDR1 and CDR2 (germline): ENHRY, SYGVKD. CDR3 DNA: TGTGCCAATAGCCCGGGACTAGCGCGCTCCTACGAGCAGTACTTC. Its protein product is CANSPGLARSYEQYF.

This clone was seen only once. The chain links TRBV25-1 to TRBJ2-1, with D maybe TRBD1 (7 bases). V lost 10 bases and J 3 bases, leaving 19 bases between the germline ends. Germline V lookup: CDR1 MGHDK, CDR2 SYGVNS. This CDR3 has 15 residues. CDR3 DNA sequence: TGTGCCACTAAGGGGGCGGGGCTCATCTACAATGAGCAGTTCTTC. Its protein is CATKGAGLIYNEQFF.

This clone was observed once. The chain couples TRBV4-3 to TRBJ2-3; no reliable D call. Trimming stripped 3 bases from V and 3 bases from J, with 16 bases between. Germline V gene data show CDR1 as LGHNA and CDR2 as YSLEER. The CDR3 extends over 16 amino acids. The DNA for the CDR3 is TGCGCCAGCAGCCACCACCAGACAAGGAAGACAGATACGCAGTATTTT. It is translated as CASSHHQTRKTDTQYF.

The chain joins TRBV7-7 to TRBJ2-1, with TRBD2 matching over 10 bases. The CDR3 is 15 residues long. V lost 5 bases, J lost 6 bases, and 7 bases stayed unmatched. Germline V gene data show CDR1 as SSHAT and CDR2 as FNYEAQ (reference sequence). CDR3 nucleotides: TGTGCCAGCAGCAAAGGGCTAGCGGGAGTCAATGAGCAGTTCTTC. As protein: CASSKGLAGVNEQFF. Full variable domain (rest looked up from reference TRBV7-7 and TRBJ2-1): GAGVSQSPRYKVTKRGQDVTLRCDPISSHATLYWYQQALGQGPEFLTYFNYEAQPDKSGLPSDRFSAERPEGSISTLTIQRTEQRDSAMYRCASSKGLAGVNEQFFGPGTRLTVL.

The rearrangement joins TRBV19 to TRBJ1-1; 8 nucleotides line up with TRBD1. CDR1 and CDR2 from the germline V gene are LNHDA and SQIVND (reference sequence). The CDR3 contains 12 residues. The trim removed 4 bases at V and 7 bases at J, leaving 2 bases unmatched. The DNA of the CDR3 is TGTGCCAGTAGTAAGGGACAGGTTGAAGCTTTCTTT. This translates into CASSKGQVEAFF.

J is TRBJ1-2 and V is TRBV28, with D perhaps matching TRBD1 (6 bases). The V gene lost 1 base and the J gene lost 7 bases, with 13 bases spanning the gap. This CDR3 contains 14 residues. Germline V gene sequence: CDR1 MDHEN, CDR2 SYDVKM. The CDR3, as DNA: TGTGCCAGCAGTTTATCACAGGGTTCTCGTGGCTACACCTTC. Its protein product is CASSLSQGSRGYTF.

CDR3: CASSPRDPMREQFF. The CDR3 nucleotides read TGTGCCAGCAGCCCGCGGGACCCTATGAGGGAGCAGTTCTTC. V usage is TRBV7-9 and J usage is TRBJ2-1, with D possibly TRBD2 on 6 matching bases. The CDR3 is 14 residues long. The germline gives CDR1 SEHNR, CDR2 FQNEAQ (reference sequence). Trimming removed 5 bases from V and 10 bases from J, with 18 bases in between.

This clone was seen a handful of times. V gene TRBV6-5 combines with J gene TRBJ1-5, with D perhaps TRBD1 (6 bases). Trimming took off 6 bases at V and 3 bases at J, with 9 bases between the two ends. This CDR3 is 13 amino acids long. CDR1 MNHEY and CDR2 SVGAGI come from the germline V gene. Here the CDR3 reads CASRQGTNQPQHF. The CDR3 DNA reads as TGTGCCAGCAGGCAGGGGACCAATCAGCCCCAGCATTTT.

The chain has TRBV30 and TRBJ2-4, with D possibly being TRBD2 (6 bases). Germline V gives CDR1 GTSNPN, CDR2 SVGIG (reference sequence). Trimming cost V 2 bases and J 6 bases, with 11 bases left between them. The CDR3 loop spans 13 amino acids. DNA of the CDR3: TGTGCCTGGAGTCCCGGGAGCACAAACATTCAGTACTTC. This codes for CAWSPGSTNIQYF.

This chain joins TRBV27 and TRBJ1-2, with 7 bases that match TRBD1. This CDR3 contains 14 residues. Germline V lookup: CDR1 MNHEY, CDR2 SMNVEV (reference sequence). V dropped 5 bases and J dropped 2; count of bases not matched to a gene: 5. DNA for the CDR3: TGTGCCAGCAGTCCGGGGGACAGAAACTATGGCTACACCTTC. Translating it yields CASSPGDRNYGYTF.

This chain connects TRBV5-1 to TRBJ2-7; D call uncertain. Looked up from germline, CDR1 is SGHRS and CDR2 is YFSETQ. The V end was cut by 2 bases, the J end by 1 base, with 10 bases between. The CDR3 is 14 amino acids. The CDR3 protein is CASSFEAPSYEQYF. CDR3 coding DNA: TGCGCCAGCAGCTTTGAAGCGCCATCCTACGAGCAGTACTTC. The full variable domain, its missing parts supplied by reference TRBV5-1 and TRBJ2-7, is KAGVTQTPRYLIKTRGQQVTLSCSPISGHRSVSWYQQTPGQGLQFLFEYFSETQRNKGNFPGRFSGRQFSNSRSEMNVSTLELGDSALYLCASSFEAPSYEQYFGPGTRLTVT.

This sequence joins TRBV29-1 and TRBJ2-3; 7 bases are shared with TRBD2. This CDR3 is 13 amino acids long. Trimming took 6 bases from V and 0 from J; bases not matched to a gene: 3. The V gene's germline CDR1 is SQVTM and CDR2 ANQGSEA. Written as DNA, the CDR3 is TGCAGCGTCCTTAGCGGGAGCACAGATACGCAGTATTTT. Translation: CSVLSGSTDTQYF.

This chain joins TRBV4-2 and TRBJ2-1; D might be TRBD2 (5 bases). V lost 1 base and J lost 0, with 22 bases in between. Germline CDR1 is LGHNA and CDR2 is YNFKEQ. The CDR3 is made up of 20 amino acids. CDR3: CASSQVRYTRAEISYNEQFF. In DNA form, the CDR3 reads TGTGCCAGCAGCCAAGTTCGGTACACCCGAGCGGAGATCTCCTACAATGAGCAGTTCTTC.

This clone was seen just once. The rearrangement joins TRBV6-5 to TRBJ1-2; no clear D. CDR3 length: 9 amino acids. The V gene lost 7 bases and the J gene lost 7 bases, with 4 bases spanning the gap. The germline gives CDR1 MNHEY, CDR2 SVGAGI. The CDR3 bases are TGTGCCAGCATTCGTGGCTACACCTTC. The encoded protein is CASIRGYTF.

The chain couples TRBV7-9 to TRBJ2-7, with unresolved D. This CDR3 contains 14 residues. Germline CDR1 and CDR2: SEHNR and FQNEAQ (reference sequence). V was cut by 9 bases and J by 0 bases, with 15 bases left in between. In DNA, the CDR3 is TGTGCCAGTACCCACGCGCCCTCCTCCTACGAGCAGTACTTC. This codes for CASTHAPSSYEQYF.

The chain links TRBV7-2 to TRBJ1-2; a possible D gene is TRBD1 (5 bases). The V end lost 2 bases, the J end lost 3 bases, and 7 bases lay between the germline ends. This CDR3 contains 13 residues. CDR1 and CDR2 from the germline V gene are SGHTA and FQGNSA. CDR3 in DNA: TGTGCCAGCAGCTTACAGGGATACTATGGCTACACCTTC. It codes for CASSLQGYYGYTF.

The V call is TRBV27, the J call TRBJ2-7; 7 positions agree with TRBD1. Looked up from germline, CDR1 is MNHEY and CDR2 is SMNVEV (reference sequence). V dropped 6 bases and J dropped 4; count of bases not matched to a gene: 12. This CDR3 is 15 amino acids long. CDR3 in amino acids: CASSLTPTGWYEQYF. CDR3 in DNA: TGTGCCAGCAGCCTCACCCCGACAGGGTGGTACGAGCAGTACTTC.